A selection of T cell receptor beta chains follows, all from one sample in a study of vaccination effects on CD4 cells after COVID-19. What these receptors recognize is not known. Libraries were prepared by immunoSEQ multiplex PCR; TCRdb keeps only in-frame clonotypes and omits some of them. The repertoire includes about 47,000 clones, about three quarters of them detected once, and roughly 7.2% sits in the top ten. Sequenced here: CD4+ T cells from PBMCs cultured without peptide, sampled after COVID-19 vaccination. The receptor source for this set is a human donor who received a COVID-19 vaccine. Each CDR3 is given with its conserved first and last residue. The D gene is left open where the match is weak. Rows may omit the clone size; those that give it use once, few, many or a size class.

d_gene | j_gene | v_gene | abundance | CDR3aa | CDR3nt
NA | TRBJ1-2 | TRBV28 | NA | CASSQGSNYGYTF | TGTGCCAGCAGCCAGGGCTCAAACTATGGCTACACCTTC
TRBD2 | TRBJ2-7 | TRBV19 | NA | CASNPAGSKYEQYF | TGTGCCAGTAACCCAGCGGGGAGTAAATACGAGCAGTACTTC
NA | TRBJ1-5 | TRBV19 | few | CASSNWGFRRHVMDNQPQHF | TGTGCCAGTAGCAACTGGGGGTTTCGCCGACACGTTATGGACAATCAGCCCCAGCATTTT
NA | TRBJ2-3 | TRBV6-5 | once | CASRTTSTDTQYF | TGTGCCAGCAGAACTACTAGCACAGATACGCAGTATTTT
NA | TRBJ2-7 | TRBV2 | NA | CASSTVPSGHPYEQYF | TGTGCCAGCAGTACAGTCCCCAGCGGCCATCCTTACGAGCAGTACTTC
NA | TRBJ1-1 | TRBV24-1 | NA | CATSDGAGDAEAFF | TGTGCCACCAGTGATGGGGCAGGGGACGCTGAAGCTTTCTTT
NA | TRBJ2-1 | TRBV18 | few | CASSPNNEQFF | TGTGCCAGCTCACCCAACAATGAGCAGTTCTTC
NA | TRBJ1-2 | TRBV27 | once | CASRAGPPEFYGYTF | TGTGCCAGCAGGGCGGGACCGCCAGAGTTCTATGGCTACACCTTC
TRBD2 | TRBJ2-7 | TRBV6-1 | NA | CASSDQLAEFSYEQYF | TGTGCCAGCAGTGATCAACTAGCGGAATTCTCCTACGAGCAGTACTTC
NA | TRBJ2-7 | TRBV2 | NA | CASREGTEKYF | TGTGCCAGCAGGGAGGGGACGGAGAAGTACTTC
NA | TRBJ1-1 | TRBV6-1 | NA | CASSEGAGQVKTEAFF | TGTGCCAGCAGTGAAGGCGCGGGTCAGGTAAAAACTGAAGCTTTCTTT
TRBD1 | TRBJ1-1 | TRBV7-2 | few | CASSEDRVAEAFF | TGTGCCAGCAGCGAGGACAGGGTGGCTGAAGCTTTCTTT
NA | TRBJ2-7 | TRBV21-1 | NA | CASSIRSYEQYF | TGTGCCAGCAGCATCCGGTCCTACGAGCAGTACTTC
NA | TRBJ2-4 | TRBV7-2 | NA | CASSLGGGGLILAKNIQYF | TGTGCCAGCAGCTTAGGTGGAGGGGGGCTGATATTAGCCAAAAACATTCAGTACTTC
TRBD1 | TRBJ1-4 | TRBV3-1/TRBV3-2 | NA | CASSQVRDSEKLFF | TGTGCCAGCAGCCAAGTCCGGGACAGTGAAAAACTGTTTTTT
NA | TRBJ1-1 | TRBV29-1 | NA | CSVGGKGIGTEAFF | TGCAGCGTTGGAGGCAAGGGAATAGGCACTGAAGCTTTCTTT
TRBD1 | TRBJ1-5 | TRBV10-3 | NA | CAIGTGLNQPQHF | TGTGCCATCGGGACAGGGTTAAATCAGCCCCAGCATTTT
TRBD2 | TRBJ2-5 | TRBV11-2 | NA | CASSLGAVAGGLKTQYF | TGTGCCAGCAGCTTAGGGGCCGTAGCGGGAGGTTTGAAGACCCAGTACTTC
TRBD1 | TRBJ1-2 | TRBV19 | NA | CASSGRRTGSYGYTF | TGTGCCAGTAGTGGCCGTAGGACAGGGTCTTATGGCTACACCTTC
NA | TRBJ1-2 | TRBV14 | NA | CASSQFQGRSKNYGYTF | TGTGCCAGCAGCCAGTTTCAGGGCCGTTCAAAAAACTATGGCTACACCTTC
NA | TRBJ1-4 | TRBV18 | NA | CASSPGATAGGEKLFF | TGTGCCAGCTCACCGGGGGCAACGGCTGGTGGGGAAAAACTGTTTTTT
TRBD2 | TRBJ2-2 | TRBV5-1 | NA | CASSSGGGRDTGELFF | TGCGCCAGCAGCTCGGGGGGGGGCCGCGACACCGGGGAGCTGTTTTTT
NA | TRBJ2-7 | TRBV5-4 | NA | CASSLRGLAEQYF | TGTGCCAGCAGCTTGCGGGGGCTGGCCGAGCAGTACTTC
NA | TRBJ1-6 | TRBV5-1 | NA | CASSFSGLNSPLHF | TGCGCCAGCAGCTTCAGCGGACTAAATTCACCCCTCCACTTT
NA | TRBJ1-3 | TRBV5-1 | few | CASSLVPSGNTIYF | TGCGCCAGCAGCTTGGTTCCCTCTGGAAACACCATATATTTT
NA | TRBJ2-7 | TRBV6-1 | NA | CASSEMRFSSYEQYF | TGTGCCAGCAGTGAAATGAGGTTTAGCTCCTACGAGCAGTACTTC
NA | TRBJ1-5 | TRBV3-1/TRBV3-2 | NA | CASSPGHSNQPQHF | TGTGCCAGCAGCCCGGGCCATAGCAATCAGCCCCAGCATTTT
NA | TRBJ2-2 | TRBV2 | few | CASKILPIGELFF | TGTGCCAGCAAAATTCTTCCTATAGGGGAGCTGTTTTTT
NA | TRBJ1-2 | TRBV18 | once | CASSRTGGTNYGYTF | TGTGCCAGCTCCCGGACCGGCGGAACTAACTATGGCTACACCTTC
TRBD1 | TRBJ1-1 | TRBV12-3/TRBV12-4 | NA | CASSRQGHQAFF | TGTGCCAGCAGTAGACAGGGACACCAAGCTTTCTTT
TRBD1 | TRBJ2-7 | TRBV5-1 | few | CASSSYRGLGDEQYF | TGCGCCAGCAGCTCATATAGGGGGCTGGGGGACGAGCAGTACTTC
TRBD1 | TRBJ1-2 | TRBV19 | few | CASSIGQGAYYGYTF | TGTGCCAGTAGTATAGGCCAGGGGGCCTACTATGGCTACACCTTC
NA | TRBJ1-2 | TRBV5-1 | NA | CATTKEDGNYGYTF | TGCGCCACCACTAAGGAGGACGGGAACTATGGCTACACCTTC
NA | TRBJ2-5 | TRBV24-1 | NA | CATSDLGAGGQETQYF | TGTGCCACCAGTGATTTAGGGGCAGGAGGGCAAGAGACCCAGTACTTC
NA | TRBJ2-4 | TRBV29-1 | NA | CSVAGLAKNIQYF | TGCAGCGTTGCCGGGTTGGCCAAAAACATTCAGTACTTC
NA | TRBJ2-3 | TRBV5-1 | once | CASSLDQSTDTQYF | TGCGCCAGCAGCTTGGACCAGAGCACAGATACGCAGTATTTT
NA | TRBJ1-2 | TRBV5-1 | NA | CASSLEQGLFTF | TGCGCCAGCAGCTTGGAACAGGGCCTCTTCACCTTC
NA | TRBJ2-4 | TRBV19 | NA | CASSISGGPVNLAKNIQYF | TGTGCCAGTAGTATAAGTGGGGGACCGGTAAATTTAGCCAAAAACATTCAGTACTTC
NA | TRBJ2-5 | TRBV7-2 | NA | CASTPETQYF | TGTGCCTCAACCCCAGAGACCCAGTACTTC
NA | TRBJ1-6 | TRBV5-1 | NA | CASSPRGGLSNSPLHF | TGCGCCAGCAGCCCCCGAGGCGGGCTCAGTAATTCACCCCTCCACTTT
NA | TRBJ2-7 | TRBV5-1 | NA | CASSLDRDYEQYF | TGCGCCAGCAGCTTGGACAGAGATTACGAGCAGTACTTC
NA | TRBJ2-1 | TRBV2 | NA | CASSESRIYYNEQFF | TGTGCCAGCAGTGAGTCGAGAATCTACTACAATGAGCAGTTCTTC
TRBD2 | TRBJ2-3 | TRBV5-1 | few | CASSLVLAGGTDTQYF | TGCGCCAGCAGCTTGGTCTTAGCGGGGGGGACAGATACGCAGTATTTT
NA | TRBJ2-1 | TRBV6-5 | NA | CASSYFAGSSYNEQFF | TGTGCCAGCAGTTACTTCGCGGGTAGCTCCTACAATGAGCAGTTCTTC
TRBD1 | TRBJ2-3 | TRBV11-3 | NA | CASSLEEGQGQYF | TGTGCCAGCAGCTTAGAGGAGGGACAGGGTCAGTATTTT
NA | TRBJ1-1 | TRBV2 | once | CASISTGTTAVGNTEAFF | TGTGCCAGCATAAGCACCGGGACAACTGCCGTGGGAAACACTGAAGCTTTCTTT
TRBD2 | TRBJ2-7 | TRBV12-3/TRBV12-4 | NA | CASGSSGTYEQYF | TGTGCCAGCGGTTCTAGCGGGACCTACGAGCAGTACTTC
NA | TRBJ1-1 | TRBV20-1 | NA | CSASNVQGSAEAFF | TGCAGTGCTAGTAACGTACAGGGCTCCGCTGAAGCTTTCTTT
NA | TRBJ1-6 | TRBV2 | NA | CASRAPRTAENSPLHF | TGTGCCAGCAGGGCACCAAGGACGGCAGAAAATTCACCCCTCCACTTT
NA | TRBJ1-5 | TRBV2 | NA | CASSGQSVSNQPQHF | TGTGCCAGCAGCGGTCAGTCTGTTAGCAATCAGCCCCAGCATTTT
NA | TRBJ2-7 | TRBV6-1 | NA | CASSEAEFAAFYEQYF | TGTGCCAGCAGTGAAGCTGAGTTCGCCGCCTTCTACGAGCAGTACTTC